This TCR beta chain was obtained from a study of shared clonotypes between healthy human individuals. Study-level results: Between several donors, naive CD4 clonotypes were shared at a level of about 5%.

The investigators split CD4+ cells into a CD45RA+ naive subset and a CD45RA-negative memory subset. Only in-frame clones appear in the TCRdb table, and some are missing; sequencing was by immunoSEQ multiplex PCR. The sample lists more than 150,000 clones, over 80% occurring once. Comment on this clone: What it binds is not known.

This sequence was found in a woman in her 30s in good health. The sequencing sample was made of naive CD4+ T cells sorted from blood. Specified subset: CD45RA+ positively selected.

Here the CDR3 DNA reads TGTGCCAGCACTTTAAGTAGCGGGGCCTCCTACGAGCAGTACTTC. Translation: CASTLSSGASYEQYF. V and J are TRBV5-8 and TRBJ2-7; TRBD2 aligns across 8 bases. J gave up 0 bases and V 6 bases, and 8 bases lay outside the gene matches. The CDR3 consists of 15 residues. CDR1 and CDR2 from the germline V gene are SGHTS and YDEGEE.